The 8 T cell receptor beta chains in this list originate from one sample, sequenced in a study of cytomegalovirus exposure and HLA in healthy donors. PCR primers comprised 60 Vbeta and 13 Jbeta primers. Measured with immunoSEQ multiplex PCR; TCRdb has only the in-frame clones, and not every one. The sample lists around 80,000 clones, about 78% occurring once. Material for sequencing was PBMCs. The origin of the receptors is a man aged 35 to 55 in good health and CMV-seronegative.

In this sample, this clone turned up once. This chain joins TRBV2 and TRBJ2-2, with D perhaps matching TRBD2 (5 bases). V was pared by 8 bases and J by 8 bases, with 6 bases between. This CDR3 has 10 residues. CDR1 SNHLY and CDR2 FYNNEI come from the germline V gene. The CDR3 sequence is CASGEGELFF. DNA of the CDR3: TGTGCCAGCGGGGAGGGGGAGCTGTTTTTT.

The chain carries TRBV5-6 and TRBJ1-2, with TRBD1 identical over 7 bases. CDR1 is SGHDT, CDR2 YYEEEE, per germline. This CDR3 spans 14 amino acids. Trimming cost V 4 bases and J 8 bases; bases outside gene matches: 11. The CDR3 is CASSRSDRVEGYTF. The CDR3 DNA reads as TGTGCCAGCAGCCGGTCCGACAGGGTAGAGGGCTACACCTTC.

The chain employs TRBV5-1 and TRBJ1-1; D not resolved. Germline lookup yields CDR1 SGHRS and CDR2 YFSETQ. The CDR3 is 11 residues long. V dropped 6 bases and J dropped 4 bases, with 7 bases sitting between them. The CDR3 sequence is CASTQATEAFF. The CDR3 DNA reads as TGCGCCAGCACCCAAGCCACTGAAGCTTTCTTT.

This chain connects TRBV27 to TRBJ1-1; D perhaps matches TRBD1 (5 bases). The length of the CDR3 is 12 residues. Germline-derived CDR1 and CDR2 are MNHEY and SMNVEV (reference sequence). V dropped 4 bases and J dropped 7 bases, with 10 bases sitting between them. As DNA, the CDR3 is TGTGCCAGCAGTTCCGGGGGATTTGAAGCTTTCTTT. Protein product: CASSSGGFEAFF.

This clone was found once. This sequence joins TRBV18 and TRBJ2-5; D is unresolved. This CDR3 contains 12 residues. The germline gives CDR1 KGHSH, CDR2 LQKENI. Between the trimmed V and J ends, which lost 2 bases and 4 bases, there was a span of 5 bases. The CDR3 loop reads CASSPAVETQYF. The CDR3 nucleotides read TGTGCCAGCTCACCAGCGGTAGAGACCCAGTACTTC.

This clone was picked up one time. The V call is TRBV27, the J call TRBJ1-2, with D possibly being TRBD1 (5 bases). Between the trimmed V and J ends, which lost 6 bases and 0 bases, there was a span of 11 bases. Germline CDR1 and CDR2: MNHEY and SMNVEV (reference sequence). This CDR3 spans 14 amino acids. The CDR3 region is CASSSTAANYGYTF. CDR3 DNA sequence: TGTGCCAGCAGCTCGACAGCAGCTAACTATGGCTACACCTTC.

V gene TRBV19 combines with J gene TRBJ2-1, with D perhaps TRBD2 (6 bases). Germline CDR1 and CDR2: LNHDA and SQIVND (reference sequence). The V end lost 3 bases, the J end lost 5 bases, and 11 bases lay between the germline ends. CDR3 length: 14 residues. The CDR3 DNA is TGTGCCAGTAGTATTTGGCGGGACCACAATGAGCAGTTCTTC. It encodes CASSIWRDHNEQFF.

A single count supports this clone. The chain carries TRBV6-1 and TRBJ1-5; TRBD1 aligns across 9 bases. The CDR3 runs 14 residues. The trim removed 7 bases at V and 7 bases at J, leaving 8 bases unmatched. Germline CDR1 and CDR2: MNHNS and SASEGT. CDR3 region: CASITTGGRQPQHF. The CDR3 DNA reads as TGTGCCAGCATAACGACAGGGGGTAGACAGCCCCAGCATTTT.